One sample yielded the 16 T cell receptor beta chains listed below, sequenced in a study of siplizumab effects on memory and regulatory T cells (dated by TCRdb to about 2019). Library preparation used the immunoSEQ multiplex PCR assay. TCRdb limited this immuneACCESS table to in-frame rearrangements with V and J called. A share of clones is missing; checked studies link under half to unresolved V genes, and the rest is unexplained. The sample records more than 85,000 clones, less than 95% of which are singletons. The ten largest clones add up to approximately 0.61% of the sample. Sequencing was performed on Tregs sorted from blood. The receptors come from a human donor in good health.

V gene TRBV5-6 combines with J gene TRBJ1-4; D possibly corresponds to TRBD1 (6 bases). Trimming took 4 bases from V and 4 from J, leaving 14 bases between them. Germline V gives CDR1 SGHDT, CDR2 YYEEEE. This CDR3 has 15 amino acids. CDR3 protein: CASSDTGTFNEKLFF. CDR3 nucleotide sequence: TGTGCCAGCAGCGACACCGGGACATTTAATGAAAAACTGTTTTTT.

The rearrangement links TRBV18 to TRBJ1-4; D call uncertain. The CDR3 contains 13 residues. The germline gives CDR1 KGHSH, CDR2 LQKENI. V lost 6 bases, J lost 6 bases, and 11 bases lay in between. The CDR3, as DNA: TGTGCCAGCTCGAGCAGGCTTGATGAAAAACTGTTTTTT. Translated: CASSSRLDEKLFF. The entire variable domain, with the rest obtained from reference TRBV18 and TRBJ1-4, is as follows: NAGVMQNPRHLVRRRGQEARLRCSPMKGHSHVYWYRQLPEEGLKFMVYLQKENIIDESGMPKERFSAEFPKEGPSILRIQQVVRGDSAAYFCASSSRLDEKLFFGSGTQLSVL.

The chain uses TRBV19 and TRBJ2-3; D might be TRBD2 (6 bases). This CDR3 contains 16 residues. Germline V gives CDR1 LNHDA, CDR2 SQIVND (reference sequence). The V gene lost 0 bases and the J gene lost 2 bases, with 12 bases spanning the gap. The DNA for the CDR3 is TGTGCCAGTAGTATAGACCCGGGACTCACCACAGATACGCAGTATTTT. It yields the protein CASSIDPGLTTDTQYF.

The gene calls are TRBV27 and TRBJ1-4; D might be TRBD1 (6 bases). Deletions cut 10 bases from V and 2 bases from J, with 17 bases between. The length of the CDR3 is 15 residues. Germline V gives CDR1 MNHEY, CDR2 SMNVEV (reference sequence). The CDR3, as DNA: TGTGCCACTCGGGGGCTGGGGGGGACTAATGAAAAACTGTTTTTT. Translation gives CATRGLGGTNEKLFF.

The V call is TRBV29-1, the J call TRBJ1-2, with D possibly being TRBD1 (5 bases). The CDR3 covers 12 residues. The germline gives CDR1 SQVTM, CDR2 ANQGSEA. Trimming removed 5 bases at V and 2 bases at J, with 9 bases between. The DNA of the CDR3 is TGCAGCGTTAAGACAGTGAACTATGGCTACACCTTC. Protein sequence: CSVKTVNYGYTF. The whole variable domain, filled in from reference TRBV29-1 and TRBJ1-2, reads SAVISQKPSRDICQRGTSLTIQCQVDSQVTMMFWYRQQPGQSLTLIATANQGSEATYESGFVIDKFPISRPNLTFSTLTVSNMSPEDSSIYLCSVKTVNYGYTFGSGTRLTVV.

CDR3 nucleotide sequence: TGTGCCAGCTACAGGTGGGAGACCCAGTACTTC. Protein product: CASYRWETQYF. The chain couples TRBV6-1 to TRBJ2-5, with a tentative D call TRBD1 (5 bases). This CDR3 is 11 amino acids long. Per germline, CDR1 MNHNS and CDR2 SASEGT. Trimming left V 8 bases short and J 5 bases short, with 9 bases between.

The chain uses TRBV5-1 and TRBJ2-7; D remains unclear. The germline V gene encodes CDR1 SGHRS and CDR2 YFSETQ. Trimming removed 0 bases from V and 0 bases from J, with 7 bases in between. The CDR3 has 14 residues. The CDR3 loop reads CASSLERISYEQYF. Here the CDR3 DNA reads TGCGCCAGCAGCTTGGAACGGATCTCCTACGAGCAGTACTTC.

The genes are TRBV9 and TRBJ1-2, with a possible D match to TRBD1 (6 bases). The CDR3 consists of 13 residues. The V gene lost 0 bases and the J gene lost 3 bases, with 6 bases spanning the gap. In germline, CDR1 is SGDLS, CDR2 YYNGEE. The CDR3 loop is CASSVAGDYGYTF. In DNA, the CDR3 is TGTGCCAGCAGCGTAGCAGGGGACTATGGCTACACCTTC.

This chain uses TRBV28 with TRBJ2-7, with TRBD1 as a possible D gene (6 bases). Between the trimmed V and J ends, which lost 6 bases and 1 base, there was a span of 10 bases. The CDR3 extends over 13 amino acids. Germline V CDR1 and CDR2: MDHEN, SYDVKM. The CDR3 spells CASSRQVSYEQYF. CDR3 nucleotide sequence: TGTGCCAGCAGCCGACAGGTTTCCTACGAGCAGTACTTC.

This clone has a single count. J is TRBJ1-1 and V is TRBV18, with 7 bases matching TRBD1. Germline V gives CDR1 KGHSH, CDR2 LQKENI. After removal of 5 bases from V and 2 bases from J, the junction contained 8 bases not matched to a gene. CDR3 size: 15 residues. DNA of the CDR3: TGTGCCAGCTCAACATCGCCAGGGGGTAACACTGAAGCTTTCTTT. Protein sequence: CASSTSPGGNTEAFF.

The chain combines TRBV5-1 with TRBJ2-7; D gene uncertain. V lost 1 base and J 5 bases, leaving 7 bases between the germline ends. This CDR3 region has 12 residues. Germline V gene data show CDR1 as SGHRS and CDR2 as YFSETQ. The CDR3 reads CASSLSGDEQYF. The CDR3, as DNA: TGCGCCAGCAGCTTGAGTGGGGACGAGCAGTACTTC.

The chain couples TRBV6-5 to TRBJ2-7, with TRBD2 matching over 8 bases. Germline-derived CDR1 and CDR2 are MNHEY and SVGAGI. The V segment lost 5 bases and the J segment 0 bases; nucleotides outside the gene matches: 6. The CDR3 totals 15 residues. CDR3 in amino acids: CASSPLAASSYEQYF. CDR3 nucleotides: TGTGCCAGCAGTCCACTAGCGGCGAGCTCCTACGAGCAGTACTTC.

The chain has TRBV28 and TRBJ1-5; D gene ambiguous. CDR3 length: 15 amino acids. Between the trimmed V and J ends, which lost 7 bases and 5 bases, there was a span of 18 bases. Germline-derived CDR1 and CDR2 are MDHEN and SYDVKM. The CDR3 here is CASILARQADQPQHF. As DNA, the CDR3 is TGTGCCAGCATCCTGGCCAGGCAAGCCGATCAGCCCCAGCATTTT.

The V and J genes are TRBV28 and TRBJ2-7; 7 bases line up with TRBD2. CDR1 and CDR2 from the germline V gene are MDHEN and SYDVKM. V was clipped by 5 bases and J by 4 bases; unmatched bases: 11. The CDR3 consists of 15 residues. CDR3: CASSPPGAGRYEQYF. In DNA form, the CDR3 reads TGTGCCAGCAGTCCCCCAGGAGCGGGGCGATACGAGCAGTACTTC.

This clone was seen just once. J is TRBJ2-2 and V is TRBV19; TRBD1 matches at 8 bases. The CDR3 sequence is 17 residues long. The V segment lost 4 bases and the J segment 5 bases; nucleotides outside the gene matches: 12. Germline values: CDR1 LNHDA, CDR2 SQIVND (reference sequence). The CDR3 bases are TGTGCCAGTAGTAGGTATTGGGACAGGAATTTTACCGGGGAGCTGTTTTTT. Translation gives CASSRYWDRNFTGELFF.

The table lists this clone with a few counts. CDR3 residues: CASSYGRVTGELFF. The DNA of the CDR3 is TGTGCCAGTAGTTACGGCAGGGTGACCGGGGAGCTGTTTTTT. This rearrangement joins TRBV19 to TRBJ2-2; D may be TRBD1 (5 bases). V lost 5 bases to trimming and J lost 5 bases, with 12 bases between them. The CDR3 runs 14 residues. Per germline, CDR1 LNHDA and CDR2 SQIVND (reference sequence).